This passage covers 26 T cell receptor beta chains from one sample sequenced in a study of blood T cell repertoires in COVID-19. Assay used: immunoSEQ multiplex PCR; TCRdb lists only in-frame clones, some missing. The table records 25,000 to 35,000 clones, approximately 84% of them present only once. Sequencing was done on a sample of peripheral blood. Receptors originate from a woman over 75 with acute or convalescent COVID-19.

This chain uses TRBV7-9 with TRBJ2-2; possibly TRBD1 for D (5 bases). Germline loops: CDR1 SEHNR, CDR2 FQNEAQ (reference sequence). Trimming took off 4 bases at V and 8 bases at J, with 20 bases between the two ends. The CDR3 is 16 amino acids. The CDR3: CASSSPLTDSRGELFF. CDR3 DNA: TGTGCCAGCAGCTCCCCCCTCACCGACAGTAGGGGGGAGCTGTTTTTT.

The gene calls are TRBV2 and TRBJ2-1; 14 nucleotides match TRBD2. This CDR3 is built from 15 residues. The ends lost 6 bases at V and 7 bases at J; junction bases unmatched: 5. Per the germline V gene, CDR1 is SNHLY and CDR2 is FYNNEI. The DNA for the CDR3 is TGTGCCAGCAGGGGGACTAGCGGGAGAAGAAATGAGCAGTTCTTC. Translated, it gives CASRGTSGRRNEQFF.

This clone occurred once. The V call is TRBV24-1, the J call TRBJ2-7; 10 bases match TRBD1. The CDR3 spans 14 residues. The junction had 5 bases not matched to a gene; V was cut back by 5 bases and J by 5 bases. Germline V lookup: CDR1 KGHDR, CDR2 SFDVKD. The CDR3 DNA follows: TGTGCCACCAGTGCCCGGGACAGGGGCAACGAGCAGTACTTC. This translates into CATSARDRGNEQYF.

The chain employs TRBV7-2 and TRBJ2-7; 11 bases match TRBD2. Unmatched junction bases numbered 4, after V lost 5 bases and J lost 1 base. The CDR3 runs to 15 residues. CDR1 SGHTA and CDR2 FQGNSA come from the germline V gene. CDR3 bases: TGTGCCAGCAGCCTTACTAGCGGGAGTTCCTACGAGCAGTACTTC. This translates into CASSLTSGSSYEQYF. Complete variable domain (other parts from reference TRBV7-2 and TRBJ2-7): GAGVSQSPSNKVTEKGKDVELRCDPISGHTALYWYRQSLGQGLEFLIYFQGNSAPDKSGLPSDRFSAERTGGSVSTLTIQRTQQEDSAVYLCASSLTSGSSYEQYFGPGTRLTVT.

The J gene is TRBJ1-3, the V gene TRBV5-8; D not certain. The germline V gene encodes CDR1 SGHTS and CDR2 YDEGEE. Trimming cost V 1 base and J 1 base, with 9 bases left between them. There are 15 residues in the CDR3. Written as DNA, the CDR3 is TGTGCCAGCAGCTTGAGGGAGTTATCTGGAAACACCATATATTTT. Protein product: CASSLRELSGNTIYF.

This clone is a singleton in its sample. V is TRBV28 and J is TRBJ1-5; 8 positions match TRBD1. The ends lost 5 bases at V and 6 bases at J; junction bases unmatched: 12. Germline V CDR1 and CDR2: MDHEN, SYDVKM. The CDR3 runs 16 residues. The CDR3 loop is CASSPPQGAPSQPQHF. CDR3 nucleotide sequence: TGTGCCAGCAGTCCTCCCCAGGGGGCTCCAAGTCAGCCCCAGCATTTT.

V usage is TRBV19 and J usage is TRBJ1-4; D may be TRBD1 (6 bases). The CDR3 consists of 14 residues. The V and J ends lost 5 bases and 7 bases respectively, with 14 bases between them. The germline CDR1 and CDR2 sequences are LNHDA and SQIVND (reference sequence). The CDR3 DNA reads TGTGCCAGTAGTGTAGGGGGACTGAGTGAAAAACTGTTTTTT. Translation: CASSVGGLSEKLFF.

The chain combines TRBV6-1 with TRBJ2-3, with TRBD2 identical over 9 bases. In germline, CDR1 is MNHNS, CDR2 SASEGT. CDR3 length equals 16 residues. The ends lost 4 bases at V and 2 bases at J; junction bases unmatched: 7. This CDR3 is CASSVRAGGSTDTQYF. CDR3 coding DNA: TGTGCCAGCAGTGTTAGAGCGGGGGGATCCACAGATACGCAGTATTTT.

The gene calls are TRBV14 and TRBJ1-2; 11 bases agree with TRBD1. The CDR3 length is 15 residues. Trimming took 4 bases from V and 4 from J; bases not matched to a gene: 5. Germline assignment: CDR1 SGHDN and CDR2 FVKESK. CDR3 residues: CASSRAGTGGYGYTF. CDR3 bases: TGTGCCAGCAGCCGAGCCGGGACAGGGGGCTATGGCTACACCTTC.

V gene TRBV9 combines with J gene TRBJ2-3; D remains ambiguous. Trimming cost V 4 bases and J 5 bases, with 14 bases left between them. The CDR3 is made up of 14 amino acids. Germline lookup yields CDR1 SGDLS and CDR2 YYNGEE. CDR3 loop: CASSSKSRLDTQYF. CDR3 sequence (DNA): TGTGCCAGCAGCTCCAAAAGCCGTTTAGATACGCAGTATTTT.

This clone was recorded once. The CDR3 DNA follows: TGTGCCAGTAGTGTGACTTACGGCAATCAGCCCCAGCATTTT. Its translation: CASSVTYGNQPQHF. The rearrangement joins TRBV19 to TRBJ1-5; no clear D. Trimming shortened V by 5 bases and J by 2 bases, and 10 bases separated the two germline ends. Germline CDR1 is LNHDA and CDR2 is SQIVND (reference sequence). The CDR3 spans 14 residues.

The V call is TRBV7-9, the J call TRBJ2-3; 9 bases are a match to TRBD2. Trimming cost V 8 bases and J 1 base; bases outside gene matches: 4. The CDR3 extends over 14 amino acids. Germline lookup yields CDR1 SEHNR and CDR2 FQNEAQ (reference sequence). This CDR3 is CASPAGGGTDTQYF. DNA for the CDR3: TGTGCCAGCCCAGCGGGAGGAGGCACAGATACGCAGTATTTT.

V gene TRBV6-5 combines with J gene TRBJ2-2; TRBD2 is a possible D gene (5 bases). Deletions cut 6 bases from V and 4 bases from J, with 12 bases between. The length of the CDR3 is 14 residues. Germline-derived CDR1 and CDR2 are MNHEY and SVGAGI. Here the CDR3 reads CASRNVEGTGELFF. CDR3 bases: TGTGCCAGCAGGAACGTAGAGGGCACCGGGGAGCTGTTTTTT.

The chain employs TRBV11-2 and TRBJ2-6, with D possibly TRBD1 on 5 matching bases. Trimming shortened V by 2 bases and J by 5 bases, and 10 bases separated the two germline ends. The germline V gene has CDR1 SGHAT and CDR2 FQNNGV. The CDR3 has 15 residues. This chain's CDR3 is CASSLLGARANVLTF. The CDR3 DNA follows: TGTGCCAGCAGCTTACTAGGGGCTCGGGCCAACGTCCTGACTTTC.

The genes are TRBV10-2 and TRBJ2-7; no definite D call. Germline assignment: CDR1 WSHSY and CDR2 SAAADI. CDR3 size: 12 residues. Deletions cut 2 bases from V and 4 bases from J, with 6 bases between. The CDR3 region is CASSETGYEQYF. The DNA for the CDR3 is TGCGCCAGCAGTGAGACCGGGTACGAGCAGTACTTC.

The gene calls are TRBV19 and TRBJ1-4; D is uncertain. V shed 2 bases and J shed 5 bases, with 6 bases lying between them. In germline, CDR1 is LNHDA, CDR2 SQIVND (reference sequence). The CDR3 runs to 13 residues. The CDR3 protein is CASSISGNEKLFF. The CDR3 coding sequence is TGTGCCAGTAGTATATCTGGCAATGAAAAACTGTTTTTT.

The chain employs TRBV19 and TRBJ2-3; a possible D gene is TRBD1 (6 bases). The V gene lost 7 bases and the J gene lost 3 bases, with 11 bases spanning the gap. Germline V CDR1 and CDR2: LNHDA, SQIVND (reference sequence). The CDR3 covers 13 residues. This CDR3 reads CASIGQTTDTQYF. In DNA form, the CDR3 reads TGTGCCAGTATAGGACAGACAACAGATACGCAGTATTTT.

This chain uses TRBV9 with TRBJ2-7, with 13 nucleotides matching TRBD2. V shed 4 bases and J 4 bases; nucleotides not matched to a gene: 8. The germline V gene has CDR1 SGDLS and CDR2 YYNGEE. The CDR3 extends over 16 amino acids. CDR3 sequence: CASSPSGLAGVYEQYF. The DNA of the CDR3 is TGTGCCAGCAGCCCTTCAGGACTAGCGGGAGTGTACGAGCAGTACTTC.

This clone has a handful of counts. The chain is built from TRBV5-1 and TRBJ2-7, with 7 bases matching TRBD1. This CDR3 contains 13 residues. J was trimmed by 3 bases and V by 3 bases; bases with no gene match: 3. Germline CDR1 and CDR2: SGHRS and YFSETQ. The CDR3 coding sequence is TGCGCCAGCAGCTCGGGACAGAGCTACGAGCAGTACTTC. Encoded protein: CASSSGQSYEQYF.

V is TRBV7-2 and J is TRBJ1-5, with D perhaps matching TRBD1 (5 bases). The CDR3 totals 15 residues. The germline gives CDR1 SGHTA, CDR2 FQGNSA. Deletions cut 2 bases from V and 3 bases from J, with 11 bases between. The CDR3 protein is CASSLRQGLNQPQHF. The CDR3 DNA reads as TGTGCCAGCAGCTTACGGCAGGGCCTCAATCAGCCCCAGCATTTT.

The chain couples TRBV30 to TRBJ2-2, with TRBD2 matching 12 bases. CDR1 is GTSNPN, CDR2 SVGIG, per germline (reference sequence). The length of the CDR3 is 15 residues. Trimming took 0 bases from V and 8 from J; bases not matched to a gene: 4. CDR3 DNA: TGTGCCTGGAGTGTGCGGACTAGCGGGGAGGGGGAGCTGTTTTTT. This sequence encodes CAWSVRTSGEGELFF.

This clone came up a few times. This sequence joins TRBV27 and TRBJ1-2; 8 bases align to TRBD1. The CDR3 totals 14 residues. V trimming: 5 bases; J trimming: 6 bases; junction bases outside the gene matches: 8. Germline values: CDR1 MNHEY, CDR2 SMNVEV (reference sequence). CDR3 nucleotides: TGTGCCAGCAGTGGGAGCAGGGGGCTCGATGGCTACACCTTC. It translates to CASSGSRGLDGYTF.

J is TRBJ2-5 and V is TRBV5-6, with D perhaps matching TRBD2 (6 bases). This CDR3 has 16 residues. Germline CDR1 SGHDT, CDR2 YYEEEE. Trimming removed 0 bases from V and 1 base from J, with 13 bases in between. The CDR3 nucleotides are TGTGCCAGCAGCTTGGGGCTAGCGAGAACCCAAGAGACCCAGTACTTC. Amino acids: CASSLGLARTQETQYF.

J is TRBJ2-1 and V is TRBV10-2; TRBD1 aligns across 8 bases. CDR3 size: 13 residues. The V gene's germline CDR1 is WSHSY and CDR2 SAAADI. The V gene end was trimmed by 2 bases and the J gene end by 7 bases; junction bases not matched to a gene: 1. The CDR3 sequence: CASSEQGANEQFF. The DNA of the CDR3 is TGCGCCAGCAGTGAGCAGGGGGCGAATGAGCAGTTCTTC.

V is TRBV5-6 and J is TRBJ2-3, with D perhaps TRBD1 (6 bases). Germline V gene data show CDR1 as SGHDT and CDR2 as YYEEEE. V shed 6 bases and J shed 1 base, with 6 bases lying between them. The CDR3 covers 12 residues. The CDR3 loop is CASNRGTDTQYF. Here the CDR3 DNA reads TGTGCCAGCAACAGGGGCACAGATACGCAGTATTTT.

By frequency in the sample, this clone is large. Distinct nucleotide sequences in the sample also encode this CDR3. The V call is TRBV19, the J call TRBJ2-7; TRBD2 might be the D (6 bases). V gave up 3 bases and J gave up 1 base, with 7 bases separating them. The CDR3 sequence is 13 residues long. Looked up from germline, CDR1 is LNHDA and CDR2 is SQIVND (reference sequence). DNA of the CDR3: TGTGCCAGTAGTATCGGGGGTTCCTACGAGCAGTACTTC. Its protein is CASSIGGSYEQYF.